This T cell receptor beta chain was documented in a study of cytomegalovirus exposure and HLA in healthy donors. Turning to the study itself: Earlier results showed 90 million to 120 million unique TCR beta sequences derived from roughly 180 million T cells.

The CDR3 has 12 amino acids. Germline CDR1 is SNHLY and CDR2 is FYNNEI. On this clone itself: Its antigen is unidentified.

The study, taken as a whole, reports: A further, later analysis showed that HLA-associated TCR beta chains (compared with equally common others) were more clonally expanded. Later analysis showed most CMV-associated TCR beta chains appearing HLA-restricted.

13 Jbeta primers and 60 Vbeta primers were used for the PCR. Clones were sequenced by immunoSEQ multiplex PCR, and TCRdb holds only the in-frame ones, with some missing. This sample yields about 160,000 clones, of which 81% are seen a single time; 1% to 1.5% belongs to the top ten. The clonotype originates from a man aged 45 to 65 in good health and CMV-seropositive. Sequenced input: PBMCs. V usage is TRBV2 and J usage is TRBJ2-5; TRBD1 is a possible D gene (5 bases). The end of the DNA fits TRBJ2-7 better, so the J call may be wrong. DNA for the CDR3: TGTGCCAGCAGTGTCCAGGGCTACGAGCAGTACTTC. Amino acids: CASSVQGYEQYF.